What follows are 9 T cell receptor beta chains derived from one specimen sequenced in a study of blood T cell repertoires in COVID-19. The repertoire was sequenced with immunoSEQ multiplex PCR; TCRdb's copy has only in-frame clones and lacks some. The data show about 26,000 clones, about 71% seen once. The source material was peripheral blood. These receptors came from a man between 60 and 70 years old with active or convalescent COVID-19.

This sequence joins TRBV7-9 and TRBJ1-4; maybe TRBD1 (6 bases). Germline CDR1 and CDR2: SEHNR and FQNEAQ (reference sequence). The ends were cut back, 7 bases at V and 7 bases at J, with 16 bases in the middle. This CDR3 region has 14 residues. The CDR3 DNA sequence: TGTGCCAGCACCAAACAGGGTTGGAGTGAAAAACTGTTTTTT. It yields the protein CASTKQGWSEKLFF.

This clone was observed a handful of times. This chain joins TRBV19 and TRBJ2-2, with a weak D call TRBD2 (6 bases). V shed 7 bases and J shed 1 base, with 10 bases lying between them. Germline CDR1 is LNHDA and CDR2 is SQIVND (reference sequence). The CDR3 sequence is 14 residues long. The CDR3 nucleotides read TGTGCCAGTAACGGGGGATGGAACACCGGGGAGCTGTTTTTT. Translating it yields CASNGGWNTGELFF.

This rearrangement joins TRBV18 to TRBJ2-2, with D possibly matching TRBD2 (5 bases). The CDR3 sequence is 15 residues long. V shed 0 bases and J shed 4 bases, with 9 bases lying between them. CDR1 is KGHSH and CDR2 is LQKENI in the germline V gene. The CDR3 DNA reads as TGTGCCAGCTCACCACCGAGGGTTGGCACCGGGGAGCTGTTTTTT. Its protein is CASSPPRVGTGELFF.

The J gene is TRBJ2-7, the V gene TRBV18, with a weak D call TRBD2 (6 bases). V lost 6 bases and J lost 4, with 16 bases in between. CDR1 is KGHSH and CDR2 is LQKENI in the germline V gene. This CDR3 contains 14 residues. The CDR3 nucleotides read TGTGCCAGCTCGCAGAGGAGCGGGCCATACGAGCAGTACTTC. Its translation: CASSQRSGPYEQYF. Filled out from reference TRBV18 and TRBJ2-7, the complete variable domain reads NAGVMQNPRHLVRRRGQEARLRCSPMKGHSHVYWYRQLPEEGLKFMVYLQKENIIDESGMPKERFSAEFPKEGPSILRIQQVVRGDSAAYFCASSQRSGPYEQYFGPGTRLTVT.

V usage is TRBV6-4 and J usage is TRBJ2-3; 11 nucleotides match TRBD2. This CDR3 is 15 amino acids long. The J segment lost 4 bases and the V segment lost 5 bases, leaving 5 bases of the junction unmatched. Germline V gene lookup returns CDR1 MRHNA and CDR2 SNTAGT. CDR3 sequence reads: CASSILAGDSDTQYF. CDR3 DNA: TGTGCCAGCAGTATACTAGCGGGAGATTCAGATACGCAGTATTTT.

This chain links TRBV19 with TRBJ2-4; 10 bases agree with TRBD2. The CDR3 is 17 amino acids. The J segment lost 6 bases and the V segment lost 6 bases, leaving 14 bases of the junction unmatched. Germline loops: CDR1 LNHDA, CDR2 SQIVND (reference sequence). CDR3 in amino acids: CASSNLAGEFGLNIQYF. The DNA of the CDR3 is TGTGCCAGTAGCAATCTAGCGGGGGAATTTGGCTTAAACATTCAGTACTTC.

The table lists this clone with a few counts. V gene TRBV13 combines with J gene TRBJ2-7; the D is unclear. CDR1 is PRHDT and CDR2 is FYEKMQ in the germline V gene (reference sequence). V gave up 5 bases and J gave up 2 bases, with 13 bases separating them. The CDR3 covers 14 residues. CDR3 nucleotide sequence: TGTGCCAGCAGCCTTATGGCAGGCACCTACGAGCAGTACTTC. This gives the protein CASSLMAGTYEQYF.

The J gene is TRBJ1-2, the V gene TRBV21-1; TRBD1 is the table's D call, not checked against the DNA. TRBV21-1 is marked as a pseudogene. The CDR3 covers 14 residues. The CDR3 DNA follows: TGTGCCAGCAGCAAAAGGGACAGGGACTATGGCTACACCTTC. Translation: CASSKRDRDYGYTF.

The V and J genes are TRBV9 and TRBJ2-5; 8 bases agree with TRBD1. Germline lookup yields CDR1 SGDLS and CDR2 YYNGEE. The CDR3 covers 14 residues. V trimming: 0 bases; J trimming: 4 bases; junction bases outside the gene matches: 2. The CDR3 DNA reads TGTGCCAGCAGCGTAGGGACAGGGAGAGAGACCCAGTACTTC. This encodes CASSVGTGRETQYF.